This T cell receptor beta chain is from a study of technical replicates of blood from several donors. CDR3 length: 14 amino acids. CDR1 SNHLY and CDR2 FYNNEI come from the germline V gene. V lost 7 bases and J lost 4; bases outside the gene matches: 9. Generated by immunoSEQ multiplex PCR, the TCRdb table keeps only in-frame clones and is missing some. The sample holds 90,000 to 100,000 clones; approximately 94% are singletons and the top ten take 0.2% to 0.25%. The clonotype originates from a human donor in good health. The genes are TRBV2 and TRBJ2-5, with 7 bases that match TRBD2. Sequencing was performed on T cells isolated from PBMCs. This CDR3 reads CASTRLAGLETQYF. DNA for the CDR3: TGTGCCAGCACTCGACTAGCTGGGTTAGAGACCCAGTACTTC.